The entry below describes one TCR beta chain. This clone occurred once. This clone's antigen is unknown. No much larger clone exists at a distance of one base, and base qualities are not known. Genomic DNA was isolated from the sorted cells so that the TCRbeta CDR3 region could be sequenced. TCRbeta CDR3 regions were sequenced using the immunoSEQ Assay. TCRdb took over this immuneACCESS table, retaining in-frame rearrangements with V and J assigned. Such tables are incomplete; in checked studies, under half of the missing clones stem from an unresolved V gene, and the remainder is unexplained. The sample data list roughly 93,000 clones, and approximately 84% of these were observed just once. The ten largest account for about 5.5% of the sample. V gives up 6 bases and J gives up 2 bases, and the segment between their germline ends measures 5 bases. The CDR3 holds 11 amino acids from the cysteine to the phenylalanine. Only CDR3 DNA remains: 33 bases, in frame from the first base.

The data stem from a study of OX40 agonist ivuxolimab in advanced cancers. At the level of the whole study: The costimulatory receptor OX40 (CD134) was targeted by ivuxolimab, a fully human IgG2 agonistic monoclonal antibody. Intravenous ivuxolimab was administered to patients every 2 weeks at six dose levels: 0.01, 0.1, 0.3, 1.5, 3 and 10 mg/kg. Of the roughly 54 patients in dose escalation, about 20 had hepatocellular carcinoma, some 15 had melanoma, 9 had renal cell carcinoma and 9 had head and neck cancer. In the dose-escalation cohort, around four fifths of patients were male, and the mean age was 60 years with a range of about 23 to 79. Patients were allowed to have had prior anti-PD-1, anti-PD-L1 or anti-CTLA-4 therapy, and 40% of the dose-escalation patients had previously received checkpoint inhibitors. Partial responses occurred in three dose-escalation patients, of whom one had hepatocellular carcinoma and two had cutaneous melanoma. The purpose of peripheral TCRbeta sequencing was to test whether ivuxolimab changed TCR sequence diversity and led to clonal T-cell expansion. The paper reports the monotherapy dose-escalation portion (N of about 47 patients) of the phase I ivuxolimab trial. Paper-wide results and their limitations: The antigen specificity of the peripheral T cells that underwent clonal expansion was not determined. After ivuxolimab, more expanded clones were found on average in CD8+ T cells than in CD4+ T cells. Low levels of normalized T-cell clonal expansion were also shown by some nonresponding patients. In partial responders in the 0.1-3.0 mg/kg groups, normalized peripheral clonal expansion was found to be among the lowest, especially among CD8+ T cells. Clonal expansion of both CD4+ and CD8+ blood T cells was observed from baseline to week 6 at doses 0.1 to 3.0 mg/kg.

Patients with autoimmune disease history or receiving systemic immunosuppression were excluded from the trial. In every dose cohort, peripheral blood was drawn for TCR sequencing at baseline, cycle 4 day 1, and cycle 7 day 1. Samples came from an open-label, multicenter, first-in-human phase I dose-escalation trial of ivuxolimab. Adults with locally advanced or metastatic melanoma, renal cell, hepatocellular, or head and neck squamous cell carcinoma were enrolled in the trial. Before TCR sequencing, CD4+ and CD8+ T cells were separately sorted from peripheral blood. The sequence came from an adult with an advanced solid tumor such as melanoma, head and neck, liver or kidney cancer. This chain is built from TRBV23-1 and TRBJ2-7, with the identity of the D gene unclear. TRBV23-1 is given ORF status, its function remaining uncertain. This sample comprised CD4+ or CD8+ T cells sorted from blood, obtained in a trial of the OX40 agonist ivuxolimab. CDR3 region: CASRGTYEQYF. In nucleotide form, the sequence is TGCGCCAGCAGGGGGACCTACGAGCAGTACTTC.